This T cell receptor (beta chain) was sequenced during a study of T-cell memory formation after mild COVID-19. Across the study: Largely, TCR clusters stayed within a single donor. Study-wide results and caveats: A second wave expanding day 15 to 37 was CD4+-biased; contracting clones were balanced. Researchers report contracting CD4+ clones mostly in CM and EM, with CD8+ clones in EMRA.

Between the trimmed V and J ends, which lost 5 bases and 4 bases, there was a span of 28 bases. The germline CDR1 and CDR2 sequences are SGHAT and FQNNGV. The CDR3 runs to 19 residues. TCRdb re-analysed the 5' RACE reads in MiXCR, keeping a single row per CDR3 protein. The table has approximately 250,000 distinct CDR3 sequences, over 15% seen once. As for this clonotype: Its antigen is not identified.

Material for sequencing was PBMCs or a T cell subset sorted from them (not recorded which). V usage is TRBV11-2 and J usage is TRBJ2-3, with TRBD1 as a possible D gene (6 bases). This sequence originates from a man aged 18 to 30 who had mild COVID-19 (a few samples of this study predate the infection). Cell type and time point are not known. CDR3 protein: CASSPMATGNLYTADTQYF. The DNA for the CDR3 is TGTGCCAGCAGCCCTATGGCCACAGGGAACTTGTATACAGCAGATACGCAGTATTTT.